This TCR beta chain was captured by sequencing in a study of shared clonotypes between healthy human individuals (dated by TCRdb to 2018 to 2021). Study-wide context: A few men and a couple of women, aged 18 to 49 years, made up the cohort. Different laboratories and diverse techniques were used to prepare libraries and sequence TCR repertoires, to increase sequencing depth and limit assay-specific biases. Per donor, leukapheresis produced somewhere between about 0.8 and 9 billion PBMCs. For each donor, CD4 naive and CD4 memory were each given three plates, CD8 naive was given two plates, and CD8 memory was given one plate. To estimate repertoire size and how much clonotype sharing occurs between individuals, the study deeply sequenced the blood TCR repertoires of five healthy adults.

Broader findings and caveats from the paper: Based on pairwise subsampling, the degree of clonotype sharing among donors was expected to be affected by sequencing depth. Sampling was restricted to blood, and TCR repertoires in tissue are likely to differ from TCR repertoires in blood. Incomplete sequencing was indicated by rarefaction of sorted-subset datasets, despite the large sequencing depth. The small number of donors limited the genetic and exposure-history diversity represented. Across a handful of donors, about 4.5% of naive CD4, 3% to 3.5% of naive CD8, 2% to 2.5% of memory CD4, and roughly 0.41% of memory CD8 clonotypes were shared. Compared with non-shared clonotypes, the clonotypes found in all four sorted-subset donors had higher generation probabilities. Naive subsets generally had larger estimated clonotype richness than memory subsets did.

As regards this clone: No cognate antigen has been identified for it. No quality values exist for individual bases; no much larger clone is one base distant.

Using the deep immunoSEQ assay, TCR CDR3 regions were amplified from genomic DNA by multiplex PCR. Extracted genomic DNA from each cell subset was distributed evenly across all wells of several immunoSEQ 96-well plates, and each plate was treated as a replicate. For sorted subsets, roughly 200 ng of genomic DNA, equivalent to 25,000 to 35,000 T cell genomes, went into each replicate PCR. The purified libraries were quantified using a Qubit 3.0 fluorometer, sized with a Bioanalyzer 2100, and then quantified again using the KAPA Library Quantification kit. Every immunoSEQ 96-well plate was sequenced on a dedicated single-read 150-cycle Illumina NextSeq 550 flow cell. In the paper's pipeline: Because the immunoSEQ output included only junctional sequences and no quality scores, the filtering could not be the same as the filtering used for full-length reads. Sequences were annotated with PyIR, a Python wrapper for IgBLAST v1.9, using IMGT germline references to assign V/J genes and CDR3. Reads were filtered out if the reads had weak V/J assignments (E-value above 1e-6), no CDR3, stop codons, out-of-frame junctions, or ambiguous translated residues. A V3J clonotype was defined by an identical inferred V gene, J gene, and CDR3 amino acid sequence. Percentage overlap between repertoires was computed as shared unique clonotypes divided by the size of the smaller repertoire. RTK rarefaction, the Chao1 estimator, and Recon v2.1 estimates of unobserved clonotypes were used to assess repertoire richness. OLGA was used to compute generation probabilities for all TCRbeta clonotypes that the gDNA method yielded from a handful of donors. TCRdb limited this immuneACCESS table to in-frame rearrangements with V and J called. A share of clones is missing; checked studies link under half to unresolved V genes, and the rest is unexplained. V and J calls and clone size are copied from that table; D and trimming were computed from the DNA. The sample table holds hundreds of thousands of clones, of which 95% to 96% were seen once. The ten largest clones capture around 0.1% of the sample.

CD8 naive samples consisted of CD45RO-negative cells that were positively selected for CCR7, yielding a CD45RA+CCR7+ population without TemRA cells. The donors were healthy, HIV-negative adults with no recently reported acute infections or vaccinations. Every donor was a Caucasian adult living in Nashville, Tennessee, USA. Blood was obtained by leukapheresis, after which PBMCs were separated by Ficoll-Histopaque density gradient centrifugation and cryopreserved in liquid nitrogen vapor phase. Analytical flow cytometry was used to check the purity and quantity of each magnetically sorted T cell population. Genomic DNA was isolated from each sorted fraction and quantified by UV absorbance on a Nanodrop 2000c. The CDR3 contains 14 residues, cysteine and phenylalanine counted. Only the CDR3 DNA stays, 42 bases, in frame from base 1. As encoded in the germline V gene, CDR1 is SGHVS while CDR2 is FNYEAQ. The V end gives up 2 bases and the J end 0 bases, leaving 0 bases in the junction not matched to a gene.

This clonotype was obtained from a woman aged 25-40 years in good health. The V and J segments used are TRBV7-6 and TRBJ1-1; TRBD1 aligns with 7 central bases. Sequenced sample: naive CD8+ T cells sorted from blood. What the cell subset or site label conveys for this sample: CD45RA+CCR7+. The CDR3 region has the sequence CASSLTGVNTEAFF. The DNA sequence reads TGTGCCAGCAGCTTAACAGGGGTGAACACTGAAGCTTTCTTT.